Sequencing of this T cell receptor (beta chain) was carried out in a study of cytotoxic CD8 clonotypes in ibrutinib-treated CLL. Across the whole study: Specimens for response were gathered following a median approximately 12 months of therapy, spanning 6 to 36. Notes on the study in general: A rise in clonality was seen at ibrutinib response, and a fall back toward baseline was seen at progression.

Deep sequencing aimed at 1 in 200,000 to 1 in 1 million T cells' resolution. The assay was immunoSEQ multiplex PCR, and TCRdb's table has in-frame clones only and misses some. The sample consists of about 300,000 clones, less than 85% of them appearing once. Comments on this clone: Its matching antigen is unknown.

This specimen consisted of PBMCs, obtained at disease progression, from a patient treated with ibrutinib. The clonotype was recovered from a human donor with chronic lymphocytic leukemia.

CDR3 protein: CASSLGLAGFYGYTF. The CDR3 DNA sequence: TGCGCCAGCAGCTTGGGTCTCGCAGGGTTCTATGGCTACACCTTC. This sequence joins TRBV5-1 and TRBJ1-2; D is perhaps TRBD1 (5 bases). The germline gives CDR1 SGHRS, CDR2 YFSETQ. This CDR3 spans 15 amino acids. Trimming shortened V by 0 bases and J by 4 bases, and 13 bases separated the two germline ends.